This T cell receptor (beta chain) was sequenced for a study of T-cell reconstitution after alpha-beta-depleted transplantation in children. Unique molecular identifiers were built into the TCRbeta library. Via MiXCR, TCRdb re-called the PCR reads, giving one row per CDR3 protein. The table shows 150,000 to 200,000 distinct CDR3 sequences, with approximately 15% occurring only once. The V and J ends lost 4 bases and 7 bases, in that order; junction bases with no gene match: 11. Germline V gives CDR1 SGHNT, CDR2 YYREEE (reference sequence). The CDR3 contains 16 residues. The V and J genes are TRBV5-4 and TRBJ2-1; 10 bases are a match to TRBD1. The sequence came from a human donor who donated a stem cell graft to a child with acute lymphoblastic leukemia. This sample comprised PBMCs from the stem cell graft donor, obtained from the stem cell graft. The chain's CDR3 is CASSARDRGILNEQFF. For the CDR3, the DNA is TGTGCCAGCAGCGCTAGGGACAGGGGAATTCTTAATGAGCAGTTCTTC.